The rows below give T cell receptor beta chains drawn from one sample of a study of blood T cell repertoires in COVID-19. Some clones are missing from TCRdb's copy, which holds only in-frame ones; the method was immunoSEQ multiplex PCR. The data contain about 66,000 clones, about 90% of them singletons. The sample taken for sequencing was peripheral blood. These receptors originate from a human donor in a cohort sampled during active COVID-19. Each CDR3 is given with its conserved first and last residue. Each record gives: V gene, clone size, D gene, CDR3 length, J gene, CDR3 DNA, CDR3 protein. D genes are given only for firm matches. Expanded clones are given a class, and other clones once, few, many or no size at all.

TRBV6-5,NA,TRBD2,14,TRBJ2-2,TGTGCCAGCATGACTAGCGGGGAGGCCGGGGAGCTGTTTTTT,CASMTSGEAGELFF
TRBV5-1,NA,TRBD1,15,TRBJ2-2,TGCGCCAGCAGCGGGACAGGGGGAGGCACCGGGGAGCTGTTTTTT,CASSGTGGGTGELFF
TRBV11-1,NA,NA,16,TRBJ1-6,TGTGCCAGCAGCTTAGGACTCGGGGTTGGGAATTCACCCCTCCACTTT,CASSLGLGVGNSPLHF
TRBV11-1,once,TRBD1,14,TRBJ2-1,TGTGCCAGCAGCCCAGGGGGCTCCTACAATGAGCAGTTCTTC,CASSPGGSYNEQFF
TRBV6-5,NA,TRBD1,16,TRBJ1-1,TGTGCCAGCAGTTCGGGGCGGACAGGTCGAGGGACTGAAGCTTTCTTT,CASSSGRTGRGTEAFF
TRBV19,NA,NA,16,TRBJ1-1,TGTGCCAGTAGCCCCTACAGGGCAATAATGAACACTGAAGCTTTCTTT,CASSPYRAIMNTEAFF
TRBV18,NA,TRBD1,16,TRBJ2-6,TGTGCCAGCTCACCATTGACAGGGGCTGGGGCCAACGTCCTGACTTTC,CASSPLTGAGANVLTF
TRBV7-9,once,NA,14,TRBJ1-4,TGTGCCAGCAGCTTAGGAGGGCAGTTTGAAAAACTGTTTTTT,CASSLGGQFEKLFF
TRBV7-3,NA,NA,13,TRBJ2-3,TGTGCCAGCAGCGCAGGGGGCACAGATACGCAGTATTTT,CASSAGGTDTQYF
TRBV4-3,NA,TRBD1,17,TRBJ1-6,TGCGCCAGCAGCCAAGTCACCGGGACAGATTATAATTCACCCCTCCACTTT,CASSQVTGTDYNSPLHF
TRBV7-9,few,NA,13,TRBJ1-5,TGTGCCAGCAGCTTTGGGACACAGCAGCCCCAGCATTTT,CASSFGTQQPQHF
TRBV4-3,NA,TRBD2,16,TRBJ2-2,TGCGCCAGCAGCCTCGGAAGCGGGGGGAACACCGGGGAGCTGTTTTTT,CASSLGSGGNTGELFF
TRBV30,NA,TRBD2,14,TRBJ2-1,TGTGCCTGGAGCGCACCGGGACTAGTTGTGGGGCAGTTCTTC,CAWSAPGLVVGQFF
TRBV2,NA,NA,15,TRBJ2-1,TGTGCCAGCAGGGAGGGCCAGAGCTCCTACAATGAGCAGTTCTTC,CASREGQSSYNEQFF
TRBV6-2/TRBV6-3,NA,NA,14,TRBJ1-2,TGTGCCAGCAGTAGCAACAGGAATAACTATGGCTACACCTTC,CASSSNRNNYGYTF
TRBV4-2,NA,NA,16,TRBJ1-2,TGTGCCAGCAGCCAAAACCGGGACACACCAGGCTATGGCTACACCTTC,CASSQNRDTPGYGYTF
TRBV9,NA,TRBD2,16,TRBJ2-1,TGTGCCAGCAGCGGAACCGGGACTAGCGGGAGGAATGAGCAGTTCTTC,CASSGTGTSGRNEQFF
TRBV4-3,NA,TRBD1,15,TRBJ1-4,TGCGCCAGCAGCCCCCAGGGGGCAACTAATGAAAAACTGTTTTTT,CASSPQGATNEKLFF
TRBV7-9,few,TRBD1,15,TRBJ1-6,TGTGCCAGCAGCTATGGGACAGGGGGCAATTCACCCCTCCACTTT,CASSYGTGGNSPLHF
TRBV7-9,NA,TRBD1,17,TRBJ1-4,TGTGCCAGCAGCTTAGCAATTAACACAGGGGTGGGTGAAAAACTGTTTTTT,CASSLAINTGVGEKLFF
TRBV19,NA,TRBD2,15,TRBJ2-7,TGTGCCAGTAGTCCTCGGACTAGCGGGAGGCGCGAGCAGTACTTC,CASSPRTSGRREQYF
TRBV29-1,once,NA,14,TRBJ2-3,TGCAGCGCGCCACAGGGCCTTAGCACAGATACGCAGTATTTT,CSAPQGLSTDTQYF
TRBV9,once,NA,14,TRBJ2-2,TGTGCCAGCAGTTTACAACCGAACACCGGGGAGCTGTTTTTT,CASSLQPNTGELFF
TRBV21-1,NA,NA,16,TRBJ1-5,TGTGCCAGCAGCAAAAACGGGACTTATAGCAATCAGCCCCAGCATTTT,CASSKNGTYSNQPQHF
TRBV15,large,NA,16,TRBJ1-2,TGTGCCACCAGCAGAACGTTCATGATAGCTAACTATGGCTACACCTTC,CATSRTFMIANYGYTF
TRBV2,NA,NA,15,TRBJ1-6,TGTGCCAGCAGTGATATATCCCCGAACAGGTCACCCCTCCACTTT,CASSDISPNRSPLHF
TRBV19,NA,TRBD1,16,TRBJ1-5,TGTGCCAGTAGCGATCAGGGGGCTCGGGGCAATCAGCCCCAGCATTTT,CASSDQGARGNQPQHF
TRBV6-5,NA,NA,15,TRBJ2-7,TGTGCCAGCAGACTCACAGGGCTCGTCCCTCGGGAGCAGTACTTC,CASRLTGLVPREQYF
TRBV5-1,NA,NA,14,TRBJ2-7,TGCGCCAGCAGGCGGGACAGTAACTCCTACGAGCAGTACTTC,CASRRDSNSYEQYF
TRBV2,NA,NA,13,TRBJ2-5,TGTGCCAGCAGCTCTAGCGAGCAAGAGACCCAGTACTTC,CASSSSEQETQYF
TRBV4-3,few,NA,15,TRBJ1-6,TGCGCCAGCAGCCAAGATCAGACTACTGGGTCACCCCTCCACTTT,CASSQDQTTGSPLHF
TRBV6-2/TRBV6-3,NA,TRBD2,18,TRBJ2-2,TGTGCCAGCAGTTACTCGCGAGGACTAGCGGGGGAAACCGGGGAGCTGTTTTTT,CASSYSRGLAGETGELFF
TRBV19,NA,TRBD1,18,TRBJ1-2,TGTGCCAGTAGTATAGAAACCCTGTGGGACAGCGATAACTATGGCTACACCTTC,CASSIETLWDSDNYGYTF